This T cell receptor (beta chain) was identified during a study of T-cell memory formation after mild COVID-19. The overall study: The TCR clusters were mostly specific to one donor. Whole-study results and caveats: Largely, contracting CD4+ clones fell within CM and EM, and contracting CD8+ clones within EMRA. Pre-infection memory held some responding clones, suggesting pre-existing cross-reactive T cells responded.

This clonotype appeared many times. Its specificity is not known. This CDR3 has 15 amino acids. Germline V CDR1 and CDR2: SGHAT, FQNNGV. The germline V and J ends were trimmed by 4 bases and 4 bases, with 14 bases remaining between them. MiXCR was run by TCRdb on the 5' RACE reads, yielding one entry per CDR3 protein. The sample lists around 12,000 distinct CDR3 sequences; around 13% were seen once. Sequencing was performed on PBMCs or a T cell subset sorted from them (not recorded which). This TCR came from a young man who had mild COVID-19 (a few samples of this study predate the infection). Cell type and time point are not known. This chain uses TRBV11-2 with TRBJ2-1, with unresolved D. The chain's CDR3 is CASSWRVVGYNEQFF. CDR3 nucleotide sequence: TGTGCCAGCAGCTGGAGAGTGGTGGGGTACAATGAGCAGTTCTTC.